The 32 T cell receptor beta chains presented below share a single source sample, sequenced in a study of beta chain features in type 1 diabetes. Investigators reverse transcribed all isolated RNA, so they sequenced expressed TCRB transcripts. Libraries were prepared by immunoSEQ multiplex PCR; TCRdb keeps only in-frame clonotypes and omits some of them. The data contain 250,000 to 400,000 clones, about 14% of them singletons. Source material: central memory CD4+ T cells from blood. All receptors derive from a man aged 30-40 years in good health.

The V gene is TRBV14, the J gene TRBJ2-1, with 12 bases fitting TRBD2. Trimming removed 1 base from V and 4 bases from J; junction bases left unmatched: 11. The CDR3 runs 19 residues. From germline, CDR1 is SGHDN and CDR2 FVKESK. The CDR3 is CASSQVQGRLAGVYNEQFF. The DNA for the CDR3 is TGTGCCAGCAGCCAAGTACAGGGTCGACTAGCGGGAGTTTACAATGAGCAGTTCTTC. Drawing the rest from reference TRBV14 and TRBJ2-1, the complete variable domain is EAGVTQFPSHSVIEKGQTVTLRCDPISGHDNLYWYRRVMGKEIKFLLHFVKESKQDESGMPNNRFLAERTGGTYSTLKVQPAELEDSGVYFCASSQVQGRLAGVYNEQFFGPGTRLTVL.

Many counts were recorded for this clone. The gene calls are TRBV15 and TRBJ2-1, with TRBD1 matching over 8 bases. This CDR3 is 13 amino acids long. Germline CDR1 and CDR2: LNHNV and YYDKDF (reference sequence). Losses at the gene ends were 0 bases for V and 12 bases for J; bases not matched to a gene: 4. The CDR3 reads CATSRDAGTGQFF. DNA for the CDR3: TGTGCCACCAGCAGAGATGCTGGGACAGGGCAGTTCTTC.

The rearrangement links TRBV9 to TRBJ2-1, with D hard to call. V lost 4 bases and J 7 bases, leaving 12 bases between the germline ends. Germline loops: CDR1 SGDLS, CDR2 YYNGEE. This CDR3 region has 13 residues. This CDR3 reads CASSPIGENEQFF. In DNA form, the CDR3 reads TGTGCCAGCAGCCCAATAGGCGAAAATGAGCAGTTCTTC.

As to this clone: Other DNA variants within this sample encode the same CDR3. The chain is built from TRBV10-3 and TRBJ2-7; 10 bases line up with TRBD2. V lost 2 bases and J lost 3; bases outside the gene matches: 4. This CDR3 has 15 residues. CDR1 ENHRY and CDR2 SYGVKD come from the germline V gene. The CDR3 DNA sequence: TGTGCCATCAGTGAGAGCGGGGGGGGCTTCTACGAGCAGTACTTC. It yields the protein CAISESGGGFYEQYF.

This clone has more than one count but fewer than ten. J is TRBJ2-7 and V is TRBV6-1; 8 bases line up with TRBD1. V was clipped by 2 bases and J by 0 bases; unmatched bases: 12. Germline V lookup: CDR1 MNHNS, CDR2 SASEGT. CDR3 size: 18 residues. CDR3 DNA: TGTGCCAGCAGTGAAAGACTGACCGGACAGGGCCTCTCCTACGAGCAGTACGTC. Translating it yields CASSERLTGQGLSYEQYV.

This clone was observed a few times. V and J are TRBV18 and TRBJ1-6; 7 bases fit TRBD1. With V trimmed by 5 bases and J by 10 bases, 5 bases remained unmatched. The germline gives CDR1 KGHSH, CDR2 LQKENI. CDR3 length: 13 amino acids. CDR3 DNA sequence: TGTGCCAGCTCAGGACAGGAGACCTCACCCCTCCACTTT. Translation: CASSGQETSPLHF.

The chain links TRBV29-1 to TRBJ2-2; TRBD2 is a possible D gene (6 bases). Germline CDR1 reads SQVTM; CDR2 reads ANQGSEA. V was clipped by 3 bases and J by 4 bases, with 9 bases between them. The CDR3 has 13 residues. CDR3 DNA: TGCAGCGTTGATAGCGGCCTCACCGGGGAGCTGTTTTTT. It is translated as CSVDSGLTGELFF.

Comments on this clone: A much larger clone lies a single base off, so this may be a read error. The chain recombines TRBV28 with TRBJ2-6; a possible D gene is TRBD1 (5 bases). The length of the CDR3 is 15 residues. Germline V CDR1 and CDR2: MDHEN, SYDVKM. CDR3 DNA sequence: TGTGCCAGCAGCCAACAGACCTCTGGGGCCAACGGCCTGACTTTC. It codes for CASSQQTSGANGLTF. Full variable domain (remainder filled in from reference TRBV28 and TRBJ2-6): DVKVTQSSRYLVKRTGEKVFLECVQDMDHENMFWYRQDPGLGLRLIYFSYDVKMKEKGDIPEGYSVSREKKERFSLILESASTNQTSMYLCASSQQTSGANGLTFGAGSRLTVL.

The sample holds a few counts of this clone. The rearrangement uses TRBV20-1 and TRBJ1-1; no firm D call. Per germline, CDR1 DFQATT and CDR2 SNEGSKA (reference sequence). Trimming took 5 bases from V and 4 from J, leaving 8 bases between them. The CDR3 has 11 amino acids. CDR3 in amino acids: CSASDPTEAFF. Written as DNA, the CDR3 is TGCAGTGCTTCCGATCCCACTGAAGCTTTCTTT.

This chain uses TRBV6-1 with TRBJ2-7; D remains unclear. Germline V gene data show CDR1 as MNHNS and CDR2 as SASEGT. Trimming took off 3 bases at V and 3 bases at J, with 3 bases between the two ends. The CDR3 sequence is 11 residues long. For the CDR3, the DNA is TGTGCCAGCAGTGACGGCTACGAGCAGTACTTC. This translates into CASSDGYEQYF.

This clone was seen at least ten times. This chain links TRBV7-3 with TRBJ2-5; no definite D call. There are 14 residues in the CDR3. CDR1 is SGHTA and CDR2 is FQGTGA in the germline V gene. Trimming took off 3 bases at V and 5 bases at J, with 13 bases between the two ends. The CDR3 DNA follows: TGTGCCAGCAGCTTGGGCCCGGTGGGGGAGACCCAGTACTTC. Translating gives CASSLGPVGETQYF. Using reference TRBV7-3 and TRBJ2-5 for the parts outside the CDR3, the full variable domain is GAGVSQTPSNKVTEKGKYVELRCDPISGHTALYWYRQSLGQGPEFLIYFQGTGAADDSGLPNDRFFAVRPEGSVSTLKIQRTERGDSAVYLCASSLGPVGETQYFGPGTRLLVL.

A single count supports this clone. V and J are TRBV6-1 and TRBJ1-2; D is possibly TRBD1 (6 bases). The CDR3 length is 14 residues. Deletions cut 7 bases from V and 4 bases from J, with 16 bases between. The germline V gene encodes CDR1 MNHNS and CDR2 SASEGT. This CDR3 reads CASNIITGSYGYTF. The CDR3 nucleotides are TGTGCCAGCAACATCATAACAGGGAGCTATGGCTACACCTTC.

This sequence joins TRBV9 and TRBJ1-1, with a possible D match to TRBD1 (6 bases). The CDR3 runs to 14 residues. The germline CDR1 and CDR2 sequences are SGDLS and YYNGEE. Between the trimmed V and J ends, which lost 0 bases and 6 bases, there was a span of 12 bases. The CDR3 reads CASSVATGASEAFF. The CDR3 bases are TGTGCCAGCAGCGTAGCCACGGGGGCGTCTGAAGCTTTCTTT.

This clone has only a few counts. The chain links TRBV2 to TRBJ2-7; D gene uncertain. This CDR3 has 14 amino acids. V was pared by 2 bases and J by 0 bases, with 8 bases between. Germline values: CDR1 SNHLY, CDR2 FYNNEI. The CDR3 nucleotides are TGTGCCAGCAGTGAATCGGAGTACTCCTACGAGCAGTACTTC. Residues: CASSESEYSYEQYF.

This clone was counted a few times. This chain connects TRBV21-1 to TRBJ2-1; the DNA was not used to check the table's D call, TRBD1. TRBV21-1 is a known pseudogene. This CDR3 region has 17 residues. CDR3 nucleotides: TGTGCCAGCAGCAAAGTTGGGACAGGGGGGTCGCGGAATGAGCAGTTCTTC. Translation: CASSKVGTGGSRNEQFF.

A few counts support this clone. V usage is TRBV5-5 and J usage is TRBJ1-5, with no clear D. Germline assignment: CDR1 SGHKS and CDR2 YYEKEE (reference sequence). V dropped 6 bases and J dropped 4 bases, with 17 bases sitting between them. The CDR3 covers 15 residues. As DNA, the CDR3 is TGTGCCAGCAATCCACAGCCAGGCGGTAATCAGCCCCAGCATTTT. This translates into CASNPQPGGNQPQHF.

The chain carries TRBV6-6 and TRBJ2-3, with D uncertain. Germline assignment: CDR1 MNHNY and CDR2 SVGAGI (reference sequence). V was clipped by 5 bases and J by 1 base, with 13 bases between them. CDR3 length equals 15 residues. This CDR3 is CASSRPSLGTDTQYF. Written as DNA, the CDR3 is TGTGCCAGCAGTCGACCGTCTTTGGGCACAGATACGCAGTATTTT.

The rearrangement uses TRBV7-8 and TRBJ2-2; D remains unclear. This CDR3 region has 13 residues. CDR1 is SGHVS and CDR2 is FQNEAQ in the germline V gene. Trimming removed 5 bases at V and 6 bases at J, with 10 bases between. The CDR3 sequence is CASSPLWPGELFF. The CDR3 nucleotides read TGTGCCAGCAGCCCGCTGTGGCCCGGGGAGCTGTTTTTT.

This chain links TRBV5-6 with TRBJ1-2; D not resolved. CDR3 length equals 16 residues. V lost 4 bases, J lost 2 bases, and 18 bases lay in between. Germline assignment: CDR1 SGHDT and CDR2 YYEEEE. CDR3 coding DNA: TGTGCCAGCAGCAGTCTGTGGGTTCAACCCAACTATGGCTACACCTTC. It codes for CASSSLWVQPNYGYTF.

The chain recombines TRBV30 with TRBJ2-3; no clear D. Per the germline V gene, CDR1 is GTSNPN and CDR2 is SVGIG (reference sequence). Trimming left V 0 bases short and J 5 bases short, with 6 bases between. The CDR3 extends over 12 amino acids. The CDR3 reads CAWSVMGDTQYF. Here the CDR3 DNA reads TGTGCCTGGAGTGTAATGGGAGATACGCAGTATTTT.

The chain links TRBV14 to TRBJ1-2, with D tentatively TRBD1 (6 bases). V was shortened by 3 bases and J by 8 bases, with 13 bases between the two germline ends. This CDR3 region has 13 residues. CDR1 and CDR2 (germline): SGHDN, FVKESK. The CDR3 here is CASSHHREGGYTF. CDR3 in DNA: TGTGCCAGCAGCCATCACAGGGAGGGAGGCTACACCTTC.

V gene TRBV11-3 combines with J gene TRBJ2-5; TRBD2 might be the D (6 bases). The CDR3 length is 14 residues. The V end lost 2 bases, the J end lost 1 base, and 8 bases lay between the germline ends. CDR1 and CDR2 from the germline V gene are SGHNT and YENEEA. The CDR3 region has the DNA TGTGCCAGCAGCTTACTAGCGATCCAAGAGACCCAGTACTTC. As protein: CASSLLAIQETQYF. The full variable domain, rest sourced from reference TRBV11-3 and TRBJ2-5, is EAGVVQSPRYKIIEKKQPVAFWCNPISGHNTLYWYLQNLGQGPELLIRYENEEAVDDSQLPKDRFSAERLKGVDSTLKIQPAELGDSAVYLCASSLLAIQETQYFGPGTRLLVL.

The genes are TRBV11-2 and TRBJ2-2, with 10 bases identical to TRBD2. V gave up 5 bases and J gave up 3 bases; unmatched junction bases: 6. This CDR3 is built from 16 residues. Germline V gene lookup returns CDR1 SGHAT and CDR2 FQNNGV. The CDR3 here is CASSPSGGAYTGELFF. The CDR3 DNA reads TGTGCCAGCAGCCCAAGCGGGGGGGCCTACACCGGGGAGCTGTTTTTT.

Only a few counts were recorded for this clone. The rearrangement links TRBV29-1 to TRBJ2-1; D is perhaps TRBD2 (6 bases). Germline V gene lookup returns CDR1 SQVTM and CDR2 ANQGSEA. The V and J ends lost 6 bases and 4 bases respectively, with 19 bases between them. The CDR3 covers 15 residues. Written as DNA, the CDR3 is TGCAGCGTGGGATTCGGGACTGGTCCTTACAATGAGCAGTTCTTC. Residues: CSVGFGTGPYNEQFF.

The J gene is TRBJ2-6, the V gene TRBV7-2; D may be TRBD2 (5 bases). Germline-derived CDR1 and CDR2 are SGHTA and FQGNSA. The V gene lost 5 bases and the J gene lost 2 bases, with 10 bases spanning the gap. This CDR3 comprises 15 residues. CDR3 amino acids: CASSPPGAGANVLTF. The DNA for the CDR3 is TGTGCCAGCAGCCCCCCCGGGGCTGGGGCCAACGTCCTGACTTTC.

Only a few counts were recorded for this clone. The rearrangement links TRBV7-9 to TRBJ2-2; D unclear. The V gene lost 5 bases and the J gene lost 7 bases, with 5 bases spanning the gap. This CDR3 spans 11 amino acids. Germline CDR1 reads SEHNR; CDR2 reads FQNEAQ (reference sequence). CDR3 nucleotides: TGTGCCAGCAGCACACACGGGGAGCTGTTTTTT. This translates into CASSTHGELFF.

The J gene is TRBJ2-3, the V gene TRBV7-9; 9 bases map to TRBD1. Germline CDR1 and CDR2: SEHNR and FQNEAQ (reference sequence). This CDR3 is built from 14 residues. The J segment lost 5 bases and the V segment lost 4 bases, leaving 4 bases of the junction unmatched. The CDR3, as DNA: TGTGCCAGCAGCTCGACAGGGGGAGGAGATACGCAGTATTTT. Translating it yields CASSSTGGGDTQYF.

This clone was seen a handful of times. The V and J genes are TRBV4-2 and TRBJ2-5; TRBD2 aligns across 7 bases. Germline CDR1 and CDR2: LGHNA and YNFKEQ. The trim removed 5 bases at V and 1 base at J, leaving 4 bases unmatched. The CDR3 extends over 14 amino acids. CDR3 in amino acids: CASSASGTQETQYF. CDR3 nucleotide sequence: TGTGCCAGCAGCGCTAGCGGAACCCAAGAGACCCAGTACTTC.

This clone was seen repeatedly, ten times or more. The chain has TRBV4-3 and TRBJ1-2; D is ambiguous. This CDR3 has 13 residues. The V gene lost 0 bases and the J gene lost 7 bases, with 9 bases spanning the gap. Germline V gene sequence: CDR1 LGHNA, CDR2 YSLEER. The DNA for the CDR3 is TGCGCCAGCAGCCAAGATTCAGCAGGTGGCTACACCTTC. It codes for CASSQDSAGGYTF.

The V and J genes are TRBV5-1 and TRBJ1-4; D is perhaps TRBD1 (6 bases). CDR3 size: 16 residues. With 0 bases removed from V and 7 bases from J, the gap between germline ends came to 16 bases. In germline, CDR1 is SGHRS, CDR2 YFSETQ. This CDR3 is CASSLEGGHIGEKLFF. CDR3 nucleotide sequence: TGCGCCAGCAGCTTGGAAGGGGGACACATCGGTGAAAAACTGTTTTTT.

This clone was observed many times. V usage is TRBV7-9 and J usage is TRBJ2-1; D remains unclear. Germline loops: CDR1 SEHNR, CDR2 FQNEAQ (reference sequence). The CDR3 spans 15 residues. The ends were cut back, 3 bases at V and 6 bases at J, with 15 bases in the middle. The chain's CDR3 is CASSFRTTPGNEQFF. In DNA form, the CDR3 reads TGTGCCAGCAGCTTCCGGACGACCCCTGGCAATGAGCAGTTCTTC. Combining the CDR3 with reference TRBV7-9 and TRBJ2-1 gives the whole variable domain DTGVSQNPRHKITKRGQNVTFRCDPISEHNRLYWYRQTLGQGPEFLTYFQNEAQLEKSRLLSDRFSAERPKGSFSTLEIQRTEQGDSAMYLCASSFRTTPGNEQFFGPGTRLTVL.

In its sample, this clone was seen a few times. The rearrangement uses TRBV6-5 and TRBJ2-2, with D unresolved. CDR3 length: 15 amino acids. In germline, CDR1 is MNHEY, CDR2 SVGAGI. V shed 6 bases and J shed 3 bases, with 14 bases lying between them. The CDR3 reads CASRLQPTDTGELFF. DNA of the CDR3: TGTGCCAGCAGATTACAACCGACGGACACCGGGGAGCTGTTTTTT.